This TCR beta chain was profiled in a study of metastatic and nonmetastatic thyroid tumors. Study details: Patients with malignant and benign thyroid disease provided blood and tumor or nodule tissue, whose repertoires were compared.

Study outcomes and limitations: Relative to benign nodules, malignant thyroid tumors were reportedly characterized by significantly elevated TCR beta diversity in blood and tumor.

TCRdb re-clonotyped the PCR reads via MiXCR. The profile covers roughly 65,000 clones, with around 14% appearing a single time and around 7% taken by the ten largest. All patients reached thyroid surgery having received no treatment beforehand. On this clone: Its antigen is not identified.

Germline trimming cut 0 bases from V and 6 bases from J; bases unmatched to any gene: 12. The CDR3 consists of 18 residues. The germline V gene encodes CDR1 LGHDT and CDR2 YNNKEL (reference sequence). Sequenced input: blood. The chain is built from TRBV3-1 and TRBJ2-3; 10 bases are shared with TRBD2. The sequence was obtained from a male donor with papillary thyroid cancer or a benign thyroid nodule (not recorded which). Some clones in this sample may be carry-over from other donors' samples. The CDR3 DNA reads TGTGCCAGCAGCCAAGATTTTCCGAGCGGGAGGGGTAAGGATACGCAGTATTTT. Encoded protein: CASSQDFPSGRGKDTQYF.